This TCR beta chain is drawn from a study of immunodeficiency (dated by TCRdb to the late 2010s). Background for the entire study: The repertoires were analyzed to search for VDJ recombination defects and oligoclonality. The study at large found these results: Severe oligoclonality, judged by top-100 and total clonotype frequencies, was seen in patient CD8+ but not CD4+ T cells. In the entropy comparisons of patients versus healthy controls, patients were shown as n=3 (open circles), and an effect on thymic development was only suggested as possible. CD4+ T cell V-J pairing and productive entropy appeared similar between patients and controls.

Genomic DNA was isolated using the QIAamp DNA Blood Mini Kit and then sent out for immunoSEQ repertoire analysis. A standard quantity of genomic DNA template was used for amplification of CDR3 regions by multiplex PCR. An Illumina platform was used to sequence the PCR products. On the authors' methods: Alignment of sequences was done against a reference, and the V, D and J gene definitions came from IMGT. To eliminate PCR and sequencing errors, a nearest-neighbor clustering algorithm combined closely related sequences. V, D and J usage in productive unique and total sequences was analyzed using ImmunoSEQ Analyzer tools and R version 3.6.1. This immuneACCESS table, as held by TCRdb, lists in-frame sequences with V and J called but not all clones. Of the missing ones, under half trace to an unresolved V gene in checked studies; the others have no known cause. Clone size and V and J calls were adopted from that table, with D and trimming inferred from the DNA. The sample table records about 2,300 clones; 86% of these occur just once. The ten largest clonotypes hold 15% to 20% of the sample.

The CDR3 runs 16 amino acids, cysteine and phenylalanine included. The read is trimmed to its CDR3 DNA, 48 bases read in frame from base 1. V loses 0 bases of germline sequence and J loses 0 bases, and the interval between the two ends is 12 bases. In the germline V gene (reference sequence), CDR1 corresponds to SGHKS and CDR2 to YYEKEE. With respect to this clone: The target of this receptor is not known. Within one base of it there is no much larger clone, and no base qualities were kept.

Patients had fewer naive CD4 and especially CD8 T cells, with expanded effector memory subpopulations. Before TCR sequencing, CD3+CD4+ T cells were sorted from fresh PBMCs. The receptor was derived from a woman between 18 and 30 years old with POLD1 deficiency. Sequencing was done on a sample of CD4+ T cells from blood. Recombination connected TRBV5-5 to TRBJ1-1, and the D gene may be TRBD1, 5 bases matching. The sequenced DNA: TGTGCCAGCAGCTTGGGTGCAGGGAAGATGAACACTGAAGCTTTCTTT. The translation is CASSLGAGKMNTEAFF.